The entry that follows covers one TCR beta chain sequence. This clonotype was counted between two and nine times. This clone's antigen is unknown. No base-level quality is on record; no much larger clone is a single base apart. The data originate from a study of identical twins (dated by TCRdb to between 2015 and 2016). For the study in its entirety: TCR alpha and beta repertoires from monozygotic twins, unrelated adults of various ages and cord blood were deep-sequenced to test whether fetal clonotypes persist. To rule out contamination, the twin experiments were replicated at different times with different library preparation protocols.

Only healthy Caucasian donors were included. Findings and caveats that apply to the study as a whole: In monozygotic twins, out-of-frame TCR alpha sharing was systematically underestimated by recombination models, although the models agreed with sharing between unrelated individuals. Abundant cord blood beta clonotypes carried fewer insertions; young adult naive repertoires showed a weaker similar trend, while memory repertoires showed none. Zero-insertion analyses could be partly confounded by invariant T cells such as MAIT and iNKT, although diverse VJ usage argued against such confounding for most clonotypes. Conclusions relied on cross-sectional statistical analysis, since the same donors could not be followed over many years. Excess twin sharing in beta out-of-frame sequences was weaker because fewer shared sequences lowered the signal-to-noise ratio. Out-of-frame TCR alpha sequences shared between twins showed an excess of low generation-probability sequences compared with coincidental sharing between unrelated individuals.

The library was prepared using 5' RACE. Data came from an Illumina HiSeq 2000. Template switching introduced a universal primer binding site; the final cDNA contained a unique molecular identifier, enabling accurate counting of TCR cDNA molecules. Specific primers in the conserved constant-segment region were used to synthesize first-strand cDNA for TCR alpha and beta chains. To control for contamination, every cDNA library carried two barcodes: a SMART-Mk sample barcode plus Illumina barcodes. TruSeq adapter sequences along with Illumina sample barcodes were introduced in two successive PCR steps. The TCR alpha and beta cDNA libraries were sequenced on the Illumina HiSeq platform using custom primers. The published analysis was carried out like this. MiGEC processed the raw reads to extract unique molecular identifiers, while MiXCR was used to determine the CDR3 positions. Recombination models were inferred per individual with the repgenHMM and IGoR tools using an EM algorithm. Shared clonotypes were analyzed with the tcR package in R, and sharing was normalized by the product of cloneset sizes. To study raw recombination without the effects of thymic and clonal selection, out-of-frame nonproductive sequences were analyzed. TCRdb redid the processing of the public reads, applying fastp at Q25 and MiXCR, and retained in-frame beta chains. One record per CDR3 amino acid sequence lists the most common genes and DNA. The V and J calls come from TCRdb's annotation, not from the publication. Recorded for this sample are 1.5 million to 2 million distinct CDR3 sequences; under 35% of them occurred a single time. The ten largest clones add up to about 0.27% of the sample.

CDR1 and CDR2, per the germline V gene (reference sequence), are WNHNN and SYGVQD. From the cysteine up to the phenylalanine, the CDR3 has a length of 14 residues. The sequence is cut down to CDR3 DNA, 42 bases in frame from base 1. V loses 5 bases of germline sequence and J loses 1 base, and the interval between the two ends is 11 bases. Here the chain combines TRBV10-1 and TRBJ2-5; matching of 6 bases hints at TRBD2 as the D gene. The sample was cord blood. This clonotype was obtained from a newborn girl in good health. The bases are TGCGCCAGCAGTCGGGGGTCGATCCAAGAGACCCAGTACTTC. Translated, it reads CASSRGSIQETQYF.